This TCR beta chain was captured in a study of shared clonotypes between healthy human individuals (dated by TCRdb to the early 2020s). General notes on the study: The cohort included three men and a couple of women between 18 and 49 years of age. Per donor, leukapheresis produced somewhere between about 0.9 and 9 billion PBMCs. For each donor, CD4 naive and CD4 memory were each given three plates, CD8 naive was given two plates, and CD8 memory was given one plate. Libraries were prepared and TCR repertoires were sequenced by different laboratories using diverse techniques, in order to increase sequencing depth and limit assay-specific biases. To estimate repertoire size and how much clonotypes are shared between individuals, the study performed deep sequencing of blood TCR repertoires from about five healthy adults. Study-level results and caveats: Higher generation probabilities were observed for clonotypes shared by all four sorted-subset donors than for non-shared clonotypes. Even with the large sequencing depth, rarefaction of the sorted-subset datasets indicated that sequencing was incomplete. Sampling was limited to blood, and TCR repertoires in tissue likely differ from TCR repertoires in blood. When a handful of donors were compared, the shared fraction of clonotypes was about 5% for naive CD4, around 3.5% for naive CD8, 2.3% for memory CD4, and 0.4% for memory CD8. Larger estimated clonotype richness was generally found for naive subsets than for memory subsets. Pairwise subsampling indicated that sequencing depth was expected to affect the degree of clonotype sharing among donors. Because the study included a small number of donors, the genetic and exposure-history diversity represented was limited.

Donors were healthy HIV-negative adults with no recently reported acute infections or vaccinations. Every donor was a Caucasian adult living in Nashville, Tennessee, USA. CD4+ T cells were enriched through magnetic negative selection, after which naive cells were positively selected on CD45RA and the remaining negative fraction served as the memory subset. Blood was collected by leukapheresis, and PBMCs were isolated by Ficoll-Histopaque density gradient centrifugation and then cryopreserved in liquid nitrogen vapor phase. Analytical flow cytometry was used to check the purity and quantity of each magnetically sorted T cell population. Genomic DNA was isolated from each sorted fraction and quantified by UV absorbance on a Nanodrop 2000c. According to the germline V gene, CDR1 reads MNHEY and CDR2 reads SVGAGI. The junction carries 17 bases between V and J, which are trimmed by 0 bases and 6 bases respectively. The CDR3, from cysteine to phenylalanine, totals 16 residues. The CDR3 DNA has 48 bases and is translated from base 1.

TCR CDR3 regions were amplified from genomic DNA by multiplex PCR using the deep immunoSEQ assay. For each cell subset, the extracted genomic DNA was distributed evenly across all wells of several immunoSEQ 96-well plates, and each plate served as one replicate. For sorted subsets, about 200 ng genomic DNA, equal to tens of thousands of T cell genomes, was loaded into each replicate PCR. Purified libraries were measured with a Qubit 3.0 fluorometer, size-checked on a Bioanalyzer 2100, and measured again with the KAPA Library Quantification kit. Every immunoSEQ 96-well plate was sequenced on a dedicated single-read 150-cycle Illumina NextSeq 550 flow cell. Per the original workflow: Because the immunoSEQ output held only junctional sequences and lacked quality scores, the filtering could not match the filtering applied to full-length reads. To assign V/J genes and CDR3, sequences were annotated against IMGT germline references using PyIR, a Python wrapper for IgBLAST v1.9. Reads with weak V/J assignments (E-value above 1e-6), missing CDR3, stop codons, out-of-frame junctions, or ambiguous translated residues were removed. V3J clonotypes were defined as sequences sharing an identical inferred V gene, J gene, and CDR3 amino acid sequence. The percentage overlap between two repertoires was calculated by dividing the number of shared unique clonotypes by the size of the smaller repertoire. Repertoire richness was assessed with RTK rarefaction, the Chao1 estimator, and Recon v2.1 estimates of unobserved clonotypes. Generation probabilities were computed with OLGA for all TCRbeta clonotypes obtained by the gDNA method from several donors. Held by TCRdb, this immuneACCESS table contains in-frame sequences only and omits some clones. Under half of the omission traces to an unresolved V gene where checked; the cause of the rest is unknown. D and trimming come from the DNA, and the V and J calls and clone size come from that table. The sample table records over a million clones; more than 75% of these occur just once. The top ten clones comprise more than 0.55% of the sample.

In regard to this clone: The clone's antigen remains unknown. No base quality values were provided; no much bigger clone lies one nucleotide off.

The chain was built from TRBV6-5 and TRBJ1-2; too little of a D gene remains to name it. This sequence originates from a man aged 18 to 29 in good health. Some clones in this sample may be carry-over from other donors' samples. Sequencing was performed on memory CD4+ T cells from PBMCs. In light of the paper, this sample's cell subset or site label describes: CD45RA-negative fraction. The CDR3 has the sequence CASSYSNPRLGNGYTF. The DNA sequence is given as TGTGCCAGCAGTTACTCGAATCCCCGCCTAGGAAATGGCTACACCTTC.